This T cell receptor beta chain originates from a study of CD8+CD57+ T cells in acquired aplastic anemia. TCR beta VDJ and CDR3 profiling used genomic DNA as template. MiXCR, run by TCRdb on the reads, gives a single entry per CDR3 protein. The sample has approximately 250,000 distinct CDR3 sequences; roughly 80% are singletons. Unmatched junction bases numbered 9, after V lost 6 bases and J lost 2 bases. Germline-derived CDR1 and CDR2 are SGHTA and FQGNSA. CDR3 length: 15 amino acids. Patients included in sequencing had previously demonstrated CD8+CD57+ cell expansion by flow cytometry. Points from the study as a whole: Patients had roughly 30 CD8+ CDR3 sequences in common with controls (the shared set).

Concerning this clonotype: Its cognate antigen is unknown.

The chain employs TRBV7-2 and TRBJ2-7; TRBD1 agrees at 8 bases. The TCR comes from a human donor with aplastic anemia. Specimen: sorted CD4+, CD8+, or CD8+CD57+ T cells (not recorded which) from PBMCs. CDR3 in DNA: TGTGCCAGCAGTTTGGACAGGGCGCCCACCTACGAGCAGTACTTC. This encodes CASSLDRAPTYEQYF.